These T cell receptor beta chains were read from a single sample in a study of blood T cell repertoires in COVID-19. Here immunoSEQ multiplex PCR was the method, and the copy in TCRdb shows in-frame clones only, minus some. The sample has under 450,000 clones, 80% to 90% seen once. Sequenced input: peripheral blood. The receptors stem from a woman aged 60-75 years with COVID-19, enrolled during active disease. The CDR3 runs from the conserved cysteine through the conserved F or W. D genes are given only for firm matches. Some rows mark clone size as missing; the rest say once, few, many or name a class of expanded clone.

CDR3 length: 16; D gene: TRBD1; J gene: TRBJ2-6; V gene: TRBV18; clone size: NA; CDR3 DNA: TGTGCCAGCTCACTTATCAGGGGGCCTGGGGCCAACGTCCTGACTTTC; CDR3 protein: CASSLIRGPGANVLTF
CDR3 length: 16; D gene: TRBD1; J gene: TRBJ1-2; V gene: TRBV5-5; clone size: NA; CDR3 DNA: TGTGCCAGCAGCTTGAAGACAGGGGTGGATAACTATGGCTACACCTTC; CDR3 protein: CASSLKTGVDNYGYTF
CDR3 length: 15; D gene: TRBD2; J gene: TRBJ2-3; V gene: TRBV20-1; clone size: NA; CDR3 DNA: TGCAGTGCGAGTCTAGCGGGGAGGGGCACAGATACGCAGTATTTT; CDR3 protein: CSASLAGRGTDTQYF
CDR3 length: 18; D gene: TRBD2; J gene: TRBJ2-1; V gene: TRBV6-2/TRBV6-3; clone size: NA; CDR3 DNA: TGTGCCAGCAGCCCTCCCCTAGCGGGGGACTTGATTTACAATGAGCAGTTCTTC; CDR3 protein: CASSPPLAGDLIYNEQFF
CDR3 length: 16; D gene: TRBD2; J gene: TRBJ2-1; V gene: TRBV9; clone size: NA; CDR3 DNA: TGTGCCAGCAGCGCCCCCGCTGGACGGGGGGGGAATGAGCAGTTCTTC; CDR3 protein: CASSAPAGRGGNEQFF
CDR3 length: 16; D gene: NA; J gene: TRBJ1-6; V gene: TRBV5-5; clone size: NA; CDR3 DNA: TGTGCCAGCAGCTTGGAGTCATGGACAGTGAATTCACCCCTCCACTTT; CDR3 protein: CASSLESWTVNSPLHF
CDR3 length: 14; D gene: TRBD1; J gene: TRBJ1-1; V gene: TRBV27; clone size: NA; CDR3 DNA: TGTGCCAGCAGTTGGGACAGAAGAAGGACTGAAGCTTTCTTT; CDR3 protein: CASSWDRRRTEAFF
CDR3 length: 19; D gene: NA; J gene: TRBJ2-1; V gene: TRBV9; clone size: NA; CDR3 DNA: TGTGCCAGCAGCCAACCTGGAGGAACGACGGTCGCCTCCTACAATGAGCAGTTCTTC; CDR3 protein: CASSQPGGTTVASYNEQFF
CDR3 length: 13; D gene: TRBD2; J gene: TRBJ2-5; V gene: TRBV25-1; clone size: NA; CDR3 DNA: TGTGCCAGCAGTGAAGCGGGGGTGGAGACCCAGTACTTC; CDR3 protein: CASSEAGVETQYF
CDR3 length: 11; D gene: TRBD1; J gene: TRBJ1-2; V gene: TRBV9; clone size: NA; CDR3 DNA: TGTGCCAGCAACAGGGGTAATGGCTACACCTTC; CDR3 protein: CASNRGNGYTF
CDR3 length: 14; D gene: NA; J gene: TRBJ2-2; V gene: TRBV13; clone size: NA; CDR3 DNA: TGTGCCAGCAGCCGTGGTTCAGGCCCCGGGGAGCTGTTTTTT; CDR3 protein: CASSRGSGPGELFF
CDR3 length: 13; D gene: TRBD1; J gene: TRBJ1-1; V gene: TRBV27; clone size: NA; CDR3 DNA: TGTGCCAGCAGTCCCGGACAGGGGGTTGAAGCTTTCTTT; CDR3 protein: CASSPGQGVEAFF
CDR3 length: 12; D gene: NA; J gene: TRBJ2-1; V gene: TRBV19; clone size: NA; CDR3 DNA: TGTGCCAGTAAATCCAGCTACAATGAGCAGTTCTTC; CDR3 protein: CASKSSYNEQFF
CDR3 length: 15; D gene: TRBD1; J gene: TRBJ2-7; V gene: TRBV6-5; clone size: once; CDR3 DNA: TGTGCCAGCAGTTATTCCGGGACAGTCTCCTACGAGCAGTACTTC; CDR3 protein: CASSYSGTVSYEQYF
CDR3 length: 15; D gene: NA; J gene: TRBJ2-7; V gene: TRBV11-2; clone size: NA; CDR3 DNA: TGTGCCAGCAGCCCTGGGTCGGGGTCGTTCGGCGAGCAGTACTTC; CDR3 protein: CASSPGSGSFGEQYF
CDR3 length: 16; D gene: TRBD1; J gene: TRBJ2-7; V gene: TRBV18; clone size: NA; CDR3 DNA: TGTGCCAGCTCACCGGCGGGACAGGGGGCGAAGGGCGAGCAGTACTTC; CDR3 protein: CASSPAGQGAKGEQYF
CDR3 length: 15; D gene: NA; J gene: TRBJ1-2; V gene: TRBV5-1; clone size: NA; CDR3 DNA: TGCGCCAGCAGCTTACTGGGGGGGCCATCGGGTGGCTACACCTTC; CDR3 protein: CASSLLGGPSGGYTF
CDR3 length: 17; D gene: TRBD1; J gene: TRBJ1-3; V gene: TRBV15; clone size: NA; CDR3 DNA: TGTGCCACCAGCAGAGATGGGTACAGGGGGCCTGGAAACACCATATATTTT; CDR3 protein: CATSRDGYRGPGNTIYF
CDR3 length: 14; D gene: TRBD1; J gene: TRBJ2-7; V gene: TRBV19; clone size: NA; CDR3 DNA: TGTGCCAGTAACACCGGGACAGGGGACTACGAGCAGTACTTC; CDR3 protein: CASNTGTGDYEQYF
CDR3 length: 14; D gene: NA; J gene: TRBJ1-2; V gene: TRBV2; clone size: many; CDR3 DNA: TGTGCCAGCAGTGGCGGGGCGAGAAGCCTCGGCTACACCTTC; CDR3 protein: CASSGGARSLGYTF
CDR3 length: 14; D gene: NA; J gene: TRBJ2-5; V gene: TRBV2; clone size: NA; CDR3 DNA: TGTGCCACCTCGGGCCACCAGGGTCTGGAGACCCAGTACTTC; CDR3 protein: CATSGHQGLETQYF
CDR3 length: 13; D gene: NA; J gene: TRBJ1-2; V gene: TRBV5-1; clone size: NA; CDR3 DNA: TGCGCCAGCAGCTTTTCCGGGGATGATGGCTACACCTTC; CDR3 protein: CASSFSGDDGYTF
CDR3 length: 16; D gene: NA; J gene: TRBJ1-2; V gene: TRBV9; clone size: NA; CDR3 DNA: TGTGCCAGCAGCGTAGGTCAGGGTGGGGGGTACTATGGCTACACCTTC; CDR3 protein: CASSVGQGGGYYGYTF
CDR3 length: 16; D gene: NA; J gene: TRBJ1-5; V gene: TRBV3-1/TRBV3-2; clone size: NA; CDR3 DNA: TGTGCCAGCAGCAGTCGACAGACGACTAGCAATCAGCCCCAGCATTTT; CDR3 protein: CASSSRQTTSNQPQHF
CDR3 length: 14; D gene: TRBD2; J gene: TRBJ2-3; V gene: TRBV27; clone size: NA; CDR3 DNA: TGTGCCAGCAGTTCAGCGGGGAGCACAGATACGCAGTATTTT; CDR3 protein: CASSSAGSTDTQYF
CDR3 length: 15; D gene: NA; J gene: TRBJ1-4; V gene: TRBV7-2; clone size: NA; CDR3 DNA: TGTGCCAGCAGCTTAGGGCAGGGCCCCCATGAAAAACTGTTTTTT; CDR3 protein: CASSLGQGPHEKLFF
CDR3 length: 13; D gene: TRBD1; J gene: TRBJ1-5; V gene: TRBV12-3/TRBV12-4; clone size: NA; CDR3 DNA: TGTGCCAGCAGTTGGACAGGGAATCAGCCCCAGCATTTT; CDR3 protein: CASSWTGNQPQHF
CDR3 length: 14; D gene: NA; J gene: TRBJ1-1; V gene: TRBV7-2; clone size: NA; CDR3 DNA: TGTGCCAGCAGCTTTGTCCCCCGGGACACTGAAGCTTTCTTT; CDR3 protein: CASSFVPRDTEAFF
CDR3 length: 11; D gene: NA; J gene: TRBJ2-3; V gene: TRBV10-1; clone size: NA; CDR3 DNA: TGCGCCAGCAGTCAGGGAGGTACGCAGTATTTT; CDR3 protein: CASSQGGTQYF
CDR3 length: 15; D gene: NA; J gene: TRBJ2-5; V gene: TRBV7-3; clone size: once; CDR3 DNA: TGTGCCAGCAGCTTCTACGGGGGTAACCAAGAGACCCAGTACTTC; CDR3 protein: CASSFYGGNQETQYF
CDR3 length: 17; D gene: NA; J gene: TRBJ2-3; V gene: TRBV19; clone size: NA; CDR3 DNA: TGTGCCAGTAGGTCCTTAGGGGTGGGCACCAGCACAGATACGCAGTATTTT; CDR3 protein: CASRSLGVGTSTDTQYF
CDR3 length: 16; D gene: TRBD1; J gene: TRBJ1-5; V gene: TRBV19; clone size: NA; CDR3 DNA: TGTGCCAGTAGTCGCACGACAGGGGCGAGCAATCAGCCCCAGCATTTT; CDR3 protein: CASSRTTGASNQPQHF
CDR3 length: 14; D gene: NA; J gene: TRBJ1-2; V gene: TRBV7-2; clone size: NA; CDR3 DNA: TGTGCCAGCAGCTTAGTGGGGCAGGACAGCGGCTACACCTTC; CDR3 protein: CASSLVGQDSGYTF
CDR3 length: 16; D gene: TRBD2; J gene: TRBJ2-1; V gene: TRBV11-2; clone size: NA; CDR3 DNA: TGTGCCAGCAGCTTAACGGCAGCGGGGGGGCATCATGAGCAGTTCTTC; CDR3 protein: CASSLTAAGGHHEQFF
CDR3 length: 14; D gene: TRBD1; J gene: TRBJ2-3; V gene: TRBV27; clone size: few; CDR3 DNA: TGTGCCAGCAGGGGGGACAGGGAGCGGGATACGCAGTATTTT; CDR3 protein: CASRGDRERDTQYF